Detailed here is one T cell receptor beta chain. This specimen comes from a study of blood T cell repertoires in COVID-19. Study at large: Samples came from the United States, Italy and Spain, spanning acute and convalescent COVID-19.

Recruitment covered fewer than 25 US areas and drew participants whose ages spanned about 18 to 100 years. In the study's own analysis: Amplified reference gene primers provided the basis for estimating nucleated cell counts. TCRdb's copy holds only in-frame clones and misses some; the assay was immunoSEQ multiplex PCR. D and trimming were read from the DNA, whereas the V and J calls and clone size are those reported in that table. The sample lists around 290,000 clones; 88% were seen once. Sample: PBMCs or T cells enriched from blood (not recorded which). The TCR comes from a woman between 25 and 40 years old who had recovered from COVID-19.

DNA of the CDR3: TGTGCCAGCAGTCCCTTGGGGACAGGCCCTTGGTTCACCTTC. This encodes CASSPLGTGPWFTF. This chain uses TRBV25-1 with TRBJ1-2; 8 nucleotides match TRBD1. Losses at the gene ends were 5 bases for V and 13 bases for J; bases not matched to a gene: 15. CDR3 length: 14 amino acids. CDR1 is MGHDK, CDR2 SYGVNS, per germline.